The entry below gives a single T cell receptor (beta chain) sequence along with its context. V dropped 10 bases and J dropped 9 bases, with 16 bases sitting between them. From germline, CDR1 is ENHRY and CDR2 SYGVKD. There are 13 residues in the CDR3. This specimen belongs to a study of Graves' ophthalmopathy and Graves' hyperthyroidism. Amplifying from RNA transcripts, the study obtained TCR beta CDR3 regions. The library came from an HTBI-primed first-round RT-PCR and a second-round multiplex PCR. MiXCR, run by TCRdb on the multiplex PCR reads, gives a single entry per CDR3 protein. The table includes 900,000 to 1,200,000 distinct CDR3 sequences, about 40% detected once. Enrolled hyperthyroidism patients had a new diagnosis, a duration under 2 months, and an age of 18 to 65. The evidence that diagnosis relied on was clinical symptoms, serum thyroxine, TRAb, thyroid ultrasound and orbital computed tomography.

The receptor comes from an adult man with Graves' hyperthyroidism. The source material was peripheral blood or thyroid tissue (not recorded which). The rearrangement uses TRBV10-3 and TRBJ1-6; no reliable D call. This CDR3 reads CATSPGGGSPLHF. In DNA form, the CDR3 reads TGTGCCACCAGCCCGGGCGGTGGTTCACCCCTCCACTTT.